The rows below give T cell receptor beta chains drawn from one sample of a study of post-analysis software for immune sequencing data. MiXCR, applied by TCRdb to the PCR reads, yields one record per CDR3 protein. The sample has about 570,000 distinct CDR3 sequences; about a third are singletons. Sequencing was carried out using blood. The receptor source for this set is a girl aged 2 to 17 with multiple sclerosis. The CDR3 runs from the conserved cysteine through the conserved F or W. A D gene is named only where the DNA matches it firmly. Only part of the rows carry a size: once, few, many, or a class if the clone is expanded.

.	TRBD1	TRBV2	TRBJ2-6	TGTGCCAGCAGGGGACAGGGATACTCTAGGGCCAACGTCCTGACTTTC	CASRGQGYSRANVLTF
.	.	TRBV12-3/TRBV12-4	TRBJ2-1	TGTGCCAGCAGTTTTGGTCCGGGGACTGAGCAGTTCTTC	CASSFGPGTEQFF
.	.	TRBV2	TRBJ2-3	TGTGCCAGCAGGGAAGGACAAGGCACAGATACGCAGTATTTT	CASREGQGTDTQYF
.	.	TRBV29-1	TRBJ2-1	TGCAGCGTTGAACGGGGCTACAAGGCTGAGCAGTTCTTC	CSVERGYKAEQFF
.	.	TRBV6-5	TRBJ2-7	TGTGCCAGCAGTTACTCAGGGGGAGTCGAGTACTTC	CASSYSGGVEYF
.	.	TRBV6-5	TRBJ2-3	TGTGCCAGCAGTAGGGGGTGGGTCGCAGATACGCAGTATTTT	CASSRGWVADTQYF
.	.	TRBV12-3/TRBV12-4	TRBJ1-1	TGTGCCAGCAGTTTAACGGGCCATGCTGAAGCTTTCTTT	CASSLTGHAEAFF
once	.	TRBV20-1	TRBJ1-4	TGCAGTGCTAGAGATACGGCCAGGGCCGAAAAACTGTTTTTT	CSARDTARAEKLFF
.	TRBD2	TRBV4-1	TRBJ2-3	TGCGTCAGCAGCCAAGACATATCACTAGCGGGGTCCTCTAGCACAGATACGCAGTATTTT	CVSSQDISLAGSSSTDTQYF
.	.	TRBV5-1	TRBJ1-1	TGCGCCAGCAGCTTTTGGACGAGGACTGAAGCTTTCTTT	CASSFWTRTEAFF
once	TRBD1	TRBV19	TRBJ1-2	TGTGCCAGTAGTCTGGTGGAGACAGGGGGCGACTATGGCTACACCTTC	CASSLVETGGDYGYTF
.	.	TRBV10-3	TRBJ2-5	TGTGCCATCAGTGATGGCGCCGGGGAGACCCAGTACTTC	CAISDGAGETQYF
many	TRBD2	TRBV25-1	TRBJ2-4	TGTGCCAGCAGTGGAGCGGGGGGGACCCTAGCCAAAAACATTCAGTACTTC	CASSGAGGTLAKNIQYF
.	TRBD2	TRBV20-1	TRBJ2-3	TGCAGTGCTTTGCGGGGGGCCGGGGATACGCAGTATTTT	CSALRGAGDTQYF
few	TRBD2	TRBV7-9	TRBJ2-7	TGTGCCAGCAGCCTTGGGGTGGCTAGCGGTTACTCCTACGAGCAGTACTTC	CASSLGVASGYSYEQYF
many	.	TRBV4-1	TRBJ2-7	TGCGCCAGCAGCCAAGGAGGGGTATGGGGCCACGAGCAGTACTTC	CASSQGGVWGHEQYF
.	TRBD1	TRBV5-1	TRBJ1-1	TGCGCCAGCAGTCGGACTACAGGGGAGACTGAAGCTTTCTTT	CASSRTTGETEAFF
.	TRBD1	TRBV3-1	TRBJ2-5	TGTGCCAGCAGCCAAGAGATACGGACAGGTCCCCAAGAGACCCAGTACTTC	CASSQEIRTGPQETQYF
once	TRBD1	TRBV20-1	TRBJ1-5	TGCAGTGCGACACCGGGACAGGGGGCCAATCAGCCCCAGCATTTT	CSATPGQGANQPQHF
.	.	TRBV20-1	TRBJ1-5	TGCAGTGCTAGAAACAGAATTAATCAGCCCCAGCATTTT	CSARNRINQPQHF
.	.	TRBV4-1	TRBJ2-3	TGCGCCAGCAGCGGTATCGCAGATACGCAGTATTTT	CASSGIADTQYF
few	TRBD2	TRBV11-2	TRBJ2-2	TGTGCCAGCAGCGTAGGATGGGGGAGAAGCGGGGGGCTGTTTTTT	CASSVGWGRSGGLFF
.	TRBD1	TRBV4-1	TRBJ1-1	TGCGCCAGCAGCTTTGGACAGGGAGGAAGCACTGAAGCTTTCTTT	CASSFGQGGSTEAFF
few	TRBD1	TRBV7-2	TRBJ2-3	TGTGCCAGCAGCACGGGACAGGGAGTAACAGATACGCAGTATTTT	CASSTGQGVTDTQYF
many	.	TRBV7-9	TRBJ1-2	TGTGCCAGCAGCCGTCCCGGGACACCACTCTATGGCTACACCTTC	CASSRPGTPLYGYTF
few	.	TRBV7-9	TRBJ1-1	TGTGCCAGCAGCAATAGCGGGAACACTGAAGCTTTCTTT	CASSNSGNTEAFF
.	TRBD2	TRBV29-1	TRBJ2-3	TGCAGCGTTTGGGCGGCGGGGGGGCTGACAGATACGCAGTATTTT	CSVWAAGGLTDTQYF
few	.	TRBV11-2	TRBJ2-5	TGTGCCAGCAGCTTAGGGCCCAGGCCCCAAGAGACCCAGTACTTC	CASSLGPRPQETQYF
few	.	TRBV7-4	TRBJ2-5	TGTGCCAGCAGCTCGGGACTCCTCATTGAGACCCAGTACTTC	CASSSGLLIETQYF
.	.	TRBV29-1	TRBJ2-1	TGCAGCGTTGAAGTGTCAGGCTCCTACAATGAGCAGTTCTTC	CSVEVSGSYNEQFF
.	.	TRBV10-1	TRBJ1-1	TGCGCCAGCAGTGGGACTCTAGGGCCAACAGAAGCTTTCTTT	CASSGTLGPTEAFF
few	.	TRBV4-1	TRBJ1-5	TGCGCCAGCAGCCAAGTCCAGGGATTCGGTAATCAGCCCCAGCATTTT	CASSQVQGFGNQPQHF
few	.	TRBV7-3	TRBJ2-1	TGTGCCAGCAGCCGGGGCCTCGTATACAATGAGCAGTTCTTC	CASSRGLVYNEQFF
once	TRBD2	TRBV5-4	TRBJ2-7	TGTGCCAGCAGCTTTACCGGGACTAGCGCCAACAATGAGCAGTACTTC	CASSFTGTSANNEQYF
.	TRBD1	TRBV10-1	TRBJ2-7	TGCGCCAGCAGTCAATACAGGGGCGGCGAGCAGTACTTC	CASSQYRGGEQYF
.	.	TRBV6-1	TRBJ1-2	TGTGCCAGCAGTGAATTTTCCGGGACCACAAGCTATGGCTACACCTTC	CASSEFSGTTSYGYTF
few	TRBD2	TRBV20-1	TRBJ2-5	TGCAGTGCTAGCTCTGCTAGCGGGGGTGCGGAGACCCGGTACTTC	CSASSASGGAETRYF
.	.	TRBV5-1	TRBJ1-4	TGCGCCAGCAGCCTCGGGCCCCATGAAAAACTGTTTTTT	CASSLGPHEKLFF
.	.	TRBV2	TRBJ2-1	TGTGCCAGCAGTGATGATAGCTCCTACAATGAGCAGTTCTTC	CASSDDSSYNEQFF
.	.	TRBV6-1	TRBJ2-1	TGTGCCAGCAGTTCCATGTTCGACAGACAGGATGAGCAGTTCTTC	CASSSMFDRQDEQFF
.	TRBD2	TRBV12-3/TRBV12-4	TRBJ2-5	TGTGCCAGCAGTCGGACTAGCGGGGGGTCTCGATCGGCGTACTTC	CASSRTSGGSRSAYF
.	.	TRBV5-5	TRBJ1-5	TGTGCCAGCAGCCCCTTTGCAGGGCCCTATCAGCCCCAGCATTTT	CASSPFAGPYQPQHF
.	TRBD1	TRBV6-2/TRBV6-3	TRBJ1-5	TGTGCCAGCAGTGATCCGGGACAGGGGAATCAGCCCCAGCATTTT	CASSDPGQGNQPQHF
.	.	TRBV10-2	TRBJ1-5	TGCGCCAGCACTGACGGGTCACAGGGCAATCAGCCCCAGCATTTT	CASTDGSQGNQPQHF
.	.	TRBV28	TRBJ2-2	TGTGCCAGCAGACAGCAGGTCACCGGGGAGCTGTTTTTT	CASRQQVTGELFF
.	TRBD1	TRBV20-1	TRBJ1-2	TGCAGTGCTAGAGTCGACAGGGGGACTAACTATGGCTACACCTTC	CSARVDRGTNYGYTF
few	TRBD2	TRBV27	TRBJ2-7	TGTGCCAGCAGTTTTAGCGGGGGTATCTACGAGCAGTACTTC	CASSFSGGIYEQYF
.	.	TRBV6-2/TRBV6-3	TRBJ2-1	TGTGCCAGCACCTGGGGGGCCTCCTACAATGAGCAGTTCTTC	CASTWGASYNEQFF
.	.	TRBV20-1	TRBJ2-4	TGCAGTGCTAGGAATAAAGGGGCAAACATTCAGTACTTC	CSARNKGANIQYF
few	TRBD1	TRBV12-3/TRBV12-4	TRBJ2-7	TGTGCCAGCAGGAAACGGGACAGGGCCGACAACGAGCAGTACTTC	CASRKRDRADNEQYF
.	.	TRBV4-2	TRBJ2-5	TGTGCCAGCAGCCAAGAACAGGGAATTCGGGAGACCCAGTACTTC	CASSQEQGIRETQYF
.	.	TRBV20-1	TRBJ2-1	TGCAGTGCTAGAGATGGGTTAGTTAACAATGAGCAGTTCTTC	CSARDGLVNNEQFF
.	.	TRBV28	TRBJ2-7	TGTGCCAGCAGTTTCACGGGGTTCGCCTGCGAGCAGTACTTC	CASSFTGFACEQYF
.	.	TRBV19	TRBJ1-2	TGTGCCAGTAGTAATGGTAGGGACTATGGCTACACCTTC	CASSNGRDYGYTF
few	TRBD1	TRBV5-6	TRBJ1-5	TGTGCCAGCAGCGCTCGGACAGGGTGGGTGAATCAGCCCCAGCATTTT	CASSARTGWVNQPQHF
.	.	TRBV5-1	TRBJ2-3	TGCGCCAGCAGCTTGGCTCTAGCAGGGCCAGATACGCAGTATTTT	CASSLALAGPDTQYF
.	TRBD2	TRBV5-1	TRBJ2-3	TGCGCCAGCAGCTTGGATCTAAGCGGGGGAACAGATACGCAGTATTTT	CASSLDLSGGTDTQYF
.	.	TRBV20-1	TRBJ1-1	TGCAGTGCTAGAGAAAGGACCGTGAACACTGAAGCTTTCTTT	CSARERTVNTEAFF
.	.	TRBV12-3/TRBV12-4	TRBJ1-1	TGTGCCAGCAGTATCGGAGAGGGCTCCAATGTAGCTTTCTTT	CASSIGEGSNVAFF